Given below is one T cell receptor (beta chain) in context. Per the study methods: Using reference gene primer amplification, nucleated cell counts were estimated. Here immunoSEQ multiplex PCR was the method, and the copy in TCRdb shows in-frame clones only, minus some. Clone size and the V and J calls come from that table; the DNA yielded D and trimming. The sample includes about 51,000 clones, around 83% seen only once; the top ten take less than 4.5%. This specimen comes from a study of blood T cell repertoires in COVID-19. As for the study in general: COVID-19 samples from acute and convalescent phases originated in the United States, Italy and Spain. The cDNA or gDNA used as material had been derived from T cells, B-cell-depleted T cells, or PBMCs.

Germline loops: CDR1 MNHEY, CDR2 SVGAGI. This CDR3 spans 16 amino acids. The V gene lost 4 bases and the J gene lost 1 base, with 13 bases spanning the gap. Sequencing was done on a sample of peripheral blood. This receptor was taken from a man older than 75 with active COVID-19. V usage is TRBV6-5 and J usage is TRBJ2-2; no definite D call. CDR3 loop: CASSFLHSMNTGELFF. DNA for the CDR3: TGTGCCAGCAGTTTCTTGCACAGTATGAACACCGGGGAGCTGTTTTTT.